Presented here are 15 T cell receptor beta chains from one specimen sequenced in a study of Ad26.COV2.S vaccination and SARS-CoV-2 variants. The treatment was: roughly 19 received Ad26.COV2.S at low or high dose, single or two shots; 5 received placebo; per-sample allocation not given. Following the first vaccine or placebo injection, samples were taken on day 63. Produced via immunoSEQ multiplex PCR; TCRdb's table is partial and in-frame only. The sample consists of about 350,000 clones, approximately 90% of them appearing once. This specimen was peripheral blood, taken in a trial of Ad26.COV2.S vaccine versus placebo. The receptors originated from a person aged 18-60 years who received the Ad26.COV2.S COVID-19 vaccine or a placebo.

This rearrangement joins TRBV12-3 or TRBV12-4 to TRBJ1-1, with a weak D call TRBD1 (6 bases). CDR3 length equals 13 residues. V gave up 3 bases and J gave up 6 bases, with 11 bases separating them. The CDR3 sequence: CASSFRGSPEAFF. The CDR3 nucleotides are TGTGCCAGCAGTTTCAGGGGCAGTCCTGAAGCTTTCTTT.

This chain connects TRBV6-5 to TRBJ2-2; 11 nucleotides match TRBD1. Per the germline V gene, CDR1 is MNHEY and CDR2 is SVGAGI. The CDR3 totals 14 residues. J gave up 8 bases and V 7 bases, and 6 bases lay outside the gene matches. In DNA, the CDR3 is TGTGCCAGCAACAGGGACAGGGGGACGGGGGAGCTGTTTTTT. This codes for CASNRDRGTGELFF.

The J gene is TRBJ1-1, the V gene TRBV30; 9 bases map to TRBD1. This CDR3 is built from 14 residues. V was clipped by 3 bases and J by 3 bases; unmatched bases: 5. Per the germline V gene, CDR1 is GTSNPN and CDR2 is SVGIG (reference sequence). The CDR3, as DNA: TGTGCCTGGAGCTTGACAGGGGGGGACACTGAAGCTTTCTTT. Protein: CAWSLTGGDTEAFF.

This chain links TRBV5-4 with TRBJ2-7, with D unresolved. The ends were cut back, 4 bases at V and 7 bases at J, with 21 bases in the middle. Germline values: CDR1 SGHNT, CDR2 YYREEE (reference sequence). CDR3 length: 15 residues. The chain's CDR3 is CASSRSLGSPEEQYF. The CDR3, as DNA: TGTGCCAGCAGCCGATCCCTAGGGTCCCCTGAAGAGCAGTACTTC.

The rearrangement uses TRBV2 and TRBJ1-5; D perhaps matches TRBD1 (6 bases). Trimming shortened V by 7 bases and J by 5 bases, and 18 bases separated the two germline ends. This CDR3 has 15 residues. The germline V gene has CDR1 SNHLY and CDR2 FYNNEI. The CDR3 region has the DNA TGTGCCAGCAAGGCCAAGTCGGGGGCATATCAGCCCCAGCATTTT. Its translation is CASKAKSGAYQPQHF.

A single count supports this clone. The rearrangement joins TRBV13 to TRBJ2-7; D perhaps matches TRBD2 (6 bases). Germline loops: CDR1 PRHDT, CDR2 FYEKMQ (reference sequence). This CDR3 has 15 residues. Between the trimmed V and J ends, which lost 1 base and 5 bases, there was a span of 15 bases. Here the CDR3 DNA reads TGTGCCAGCAGCTTAGAGGGGCTGGAGGGCAACGAGCAGTACTTC. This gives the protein CASSLEGLEGNEQYF.

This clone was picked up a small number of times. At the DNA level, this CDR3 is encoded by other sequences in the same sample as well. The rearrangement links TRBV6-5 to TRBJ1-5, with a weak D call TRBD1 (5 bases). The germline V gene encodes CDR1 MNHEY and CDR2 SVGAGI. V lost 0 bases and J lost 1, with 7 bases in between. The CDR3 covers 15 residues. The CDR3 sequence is CASSYSRGSNQPQHF. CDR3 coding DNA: TGTGCCAGCAGTTACTCGAGGGGAAGCAATCAGCCCCAGCATTTT.

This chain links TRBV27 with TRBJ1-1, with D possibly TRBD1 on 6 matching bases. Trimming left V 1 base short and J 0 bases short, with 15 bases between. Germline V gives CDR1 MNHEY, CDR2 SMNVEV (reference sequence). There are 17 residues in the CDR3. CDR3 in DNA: TGTGCCAGCAGTTTATTGGGGGCAGACGGAATGAACACTGAAGCTTTCTTT. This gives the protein CASSLLGADGMNTEAFF.

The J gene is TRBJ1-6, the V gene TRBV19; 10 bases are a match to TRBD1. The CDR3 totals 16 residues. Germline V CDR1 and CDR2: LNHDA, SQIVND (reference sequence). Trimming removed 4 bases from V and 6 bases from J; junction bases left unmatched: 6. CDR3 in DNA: TGTGCCAGTAGTACGCGACAGGGGGCGATTAATTCACCCCTCCACTTT. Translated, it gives CASSTRQGAINSPLHF.

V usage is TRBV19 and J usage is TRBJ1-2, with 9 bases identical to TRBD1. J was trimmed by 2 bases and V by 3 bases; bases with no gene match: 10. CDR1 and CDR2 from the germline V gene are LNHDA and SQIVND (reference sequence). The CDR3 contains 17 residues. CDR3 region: CASSIGPGTGWNYGYTF. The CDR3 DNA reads TGTGCCAGTAGTATTGGACCCGGGACAGGGTGGAACTATGGCTACACCTTC.

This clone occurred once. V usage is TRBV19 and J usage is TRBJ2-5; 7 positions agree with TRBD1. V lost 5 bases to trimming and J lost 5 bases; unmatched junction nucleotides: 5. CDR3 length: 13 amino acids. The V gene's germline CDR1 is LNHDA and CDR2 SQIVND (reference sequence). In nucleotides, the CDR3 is TGTGCCAGTAGTCCACAGGGGCGGGAGACCCAGTACTTC. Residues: CASSPQGRETQYF.

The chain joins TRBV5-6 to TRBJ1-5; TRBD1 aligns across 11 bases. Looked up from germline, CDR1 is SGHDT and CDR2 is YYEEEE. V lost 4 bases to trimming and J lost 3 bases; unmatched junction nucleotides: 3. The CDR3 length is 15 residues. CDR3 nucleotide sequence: TGTGCCAGCAGCGAGGACAGGGGGCACAATCAGCCCCAGCATTTT. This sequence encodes CASSEDRGHNQPQHF.

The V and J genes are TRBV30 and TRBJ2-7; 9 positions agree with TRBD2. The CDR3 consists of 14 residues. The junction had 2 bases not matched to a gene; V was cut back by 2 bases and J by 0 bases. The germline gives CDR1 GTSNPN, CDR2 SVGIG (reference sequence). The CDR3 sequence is CAWSLSGSSYEQYF. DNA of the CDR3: TGTGCCTGGAGTCTTAGCGGGAGCTCCTACGAGCAGTACTTC.

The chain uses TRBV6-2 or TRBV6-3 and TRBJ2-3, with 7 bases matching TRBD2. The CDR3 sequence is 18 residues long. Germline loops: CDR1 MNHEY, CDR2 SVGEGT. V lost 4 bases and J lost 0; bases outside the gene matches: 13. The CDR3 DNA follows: TGTGCCAGCAGTTCTACCCCAAGAAGCGGGGTTAGCACAGATACGCAGTATTTT. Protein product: CASSSTPRSGVSTDTQYF.

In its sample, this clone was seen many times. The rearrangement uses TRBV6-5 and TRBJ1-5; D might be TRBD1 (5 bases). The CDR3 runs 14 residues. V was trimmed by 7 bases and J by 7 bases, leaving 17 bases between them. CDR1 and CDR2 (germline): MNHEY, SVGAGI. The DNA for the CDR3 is TGTGCCAGCATCCAGGTAGGGGCGAGGCAGCCCCAGCATTTT. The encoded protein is CASIQVGARQPQHF.